This TCR beta chain was recovered during a study of blood T cell repertoires in COVID-19. The CDR3 totals 13 residues. Germline V gene data show CDR1 as LNHDA and CDR2 as SQIVND (reference sequence). Losses at the gene ends were 8 bases for V and 5 bases for J; bases not matched to a gene: 8. TCRdb keeps only in-frame clones here, not all; method: immunoSEQ multiplex PCR. The sample holds 50,000 or so clones, about 82% seen once. What was sequenced was peripheral blood. This clonotype was obtained from a woman between 55 and 75 years old with acute or convalescent COVID-19. J is TRBJ1-2 and V is TRBV19, with 7 positions matching TRBD1. The CDR3 DNA follows: TGTGCCAGTCAGGGACAGTCGCGATATGGCTACACCTTC. Translating it yields CASQGQSRYGYTF.